These 3 T cell receptor beta chains came from one sample sequenced in a study of cytomegalovirus exposure and HLA in healthy donors (dated by TCRdb to about 2017). The method was the immunoSEQ multiplex PCR assay. For the multiplex PCR, a mixture combining 60 forward primers for TCR Vbeta segments and 13 reverse primers for TCR Jbeta segments was used. TCRdb mirrors the immuneACCESS table, restricted to in-frame sequences. Some clones are absent from its copies; in checked studies, under half trace to an unresolved V gene, and the reason for the others is unknown. This sample gives over 120,000 clones in total; approximately 80% of them show up just once. The leading ten clones occupy 2.5% to 3.5% of the sample. Sequenced input: PBMCs. The source of these receptors is a female donor in good health and CMV-seronegative.

This rearrangement joins TRBV7-2 to TRBJ1-2; D unresolved. Germline V lookup: CDR1 SGHTA, CDR2 FQGNSA. Trimming cost V 2 bases and J 4 bases, with 8 bases left between them. The CDR3 is made up of 13 amino acids. CDR3 sequence reads: CASSLNPGYGYTF. In DNA, the CDR3 is TGTGCCAGCAGCTTAAACCCGGGCTATGGCTACACCTTC.

The chain joins TRBV5-1 to TRBJ2-4; possible D gene TRBD2, 6 bases. This CDR3 is 13 amino acids long. The germline gives CDR1 SGHRS, CDR2 YFSETQ. The V end lost 3 bases, the J end lost 15 bases, and 19 bases lay between the germline ends. Here the CDR3 reads CASSSAGTWEWYF. The CDR3 DNA is TGCGCCAGCAGCTCGGCCGGGACTTGGGAATGGTACTTC. The full variable domain, with the rest looked up from reference TRBV5-1 and TRBJ2-4, is KAGVTQTPRYLIKTRGQQVTLSCSPISGHRSVSWYQQTPGQGLQFLFEYFSETQRNKGNFPGRFSGRQFSNSRSEMNVSTLELGDSALYLCASSSAGTWEWYFGAGTRLSVL.

V usage is TRBV6-6 and J usage is TRBJ2-2; 10 bases fit TRBD1. The CDR3 extends over 14 amino acids. Germline CDR1 is MNHNY and CDR2 is SVGAGI (reference sequence). V lost 4 bases to trimming and J lost 7 bases; unmatched junction nucleotides: 3. The CDR3 DNA follows: TGTGCCAGCAGTTCCGGGACAGGGGTCGGGGAGCTGTTTTTT. Protein: CASSSGTGVGELFF.